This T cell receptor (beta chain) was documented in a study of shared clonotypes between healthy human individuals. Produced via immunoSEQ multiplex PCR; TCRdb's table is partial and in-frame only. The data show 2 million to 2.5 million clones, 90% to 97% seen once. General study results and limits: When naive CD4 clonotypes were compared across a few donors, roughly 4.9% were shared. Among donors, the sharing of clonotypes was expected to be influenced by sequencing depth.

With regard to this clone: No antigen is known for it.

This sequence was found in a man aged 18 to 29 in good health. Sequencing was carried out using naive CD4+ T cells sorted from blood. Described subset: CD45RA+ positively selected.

CDR3 sequence (DNA): TGTGCCAGCAGTGAACGGCTCGCAGATCAAGGCTACACCTTC. Amino acid sequence: CASSERLADQGYTF. This chain connects TRBV2 to TRBJ1-2; D is ambiguous. With 2 bases removed from V and 8 bases from J, the gap between germline ends came to 15 bases. This CDR3 has 14 residues. Germline V lookup: CDR1 SNHLY, CDR2 FYNNEI.